These T cell receptor beta chains were read from a single sample in a study of monozygotic twins with inflammatory bowel disease. TCRdb re-called the 5' RACE reads and gives one entry per CDR3 protein, without DNA. This sample contains 400,000 to 500,000 distinct CDR3 sequences. The specimen sequenced was blood. The source is a human donor with ulcerative colitis or Crohn's disease, or a healthy co-twin of an affected twin (not recorded which). Both conserved end residues are part of each CDR3. Each record gives: J gene, V gene, CDR3 protein.

TRBJ2-3 TRBV7-2 CASSRAGELTDTQYF
TRBJ2-1 TRBV11-3 CASSKGSGGVNEQFF
TRBJ1-3 TRBV7-6 CASSFHQGAGNTIYF
TRBJ2-2 TRBV7-9 CASSLLGRQAGELFF
TRBJ2-7 TRBV10-3 CATCVGVEDEQYF
TRBJ2-3 TRBV7-3 CASSRGLGGTDTQYF
TRBJ2-7 TRBV20-1 CSASGQGGTYEQYF
TRBJ2-7 TRBV2 CASTQLGQGLSSYEQYF
TRBJ2-7 TRBV27 CASSLEPGQGYEQYF
TRBJ2-5 TRBV7-9 CASSLAGGGAEGETQYF
TRBJ2-5 TRBV12-3/TRBV12-4 CASSSKETQYF
TRBJ2-2 TRBV6-5 CASSYSLDRGTGELFF
TRBJ1-4 TRBV19 CASSRYPATNEKLFF
TRBJ2-5 TRBV6-2/TRBV6-3 CASSYPDRGLRETQYF
TRBJ2-7 TRBV10-3 CAIDDGRGSGYEQYF
TRBJ1-5 TRBV5-6 CASSLGQNNQPQHF
TRBJ1-1 TRBV20-1 CSARQGATEAFF
TRBJ2-3 TRBV7-8 CASSFLADHEGDTQYF
TRBJ2-6 TRBV28 CASSGGFSGANVLTF
TRBJ2-3 TRBV5-1 CASSLVGTIGDTQYF
TRBJ2-7 TRBV12-3/TRBV12-4 CASSPHGTFISYEQYF
TRBJ2-1 TRBV30 CAWRDIYNEQFF
TRBJ2-5 TRBV7-3 CASSPGFQETQYF
TRBJ2-7 TRBV27 CASSLAGTASYEQYF
TRBJ1-3 TRBV12-3/TRBV12-4 CASSLMAGSGNTIYF
TRBJ2-5 TRBV24-1 CATGETRGGQETQYF
TRBJ1-4 TRBV27 CASSPSGHLLTNEKLFF
TRBJ2-5 TRBV18 CASSPPLASQETQYF
TRBJ1-3 TRBV6-1 CASSAADSGNTIYF
TRBJ2-7 TRBV12-3/TRBV12-4 CASSWRGPAYEQYF
TRBJ2-7 TRBV4-1 CASSQDTGVTYEQYF
TRBJ1-2 TRBV10-3 CAISDIGRGTDGSYGYTF
TRBJ2-1 TRBV5-1 CASSLLADNEQFF
TRBJ1-4 TRBV4-2 CASSEQGNEKLFF
TRBJ2-2 TRBV4-3 CASSQDKAGTGELFF
TRBJ2-7 TRBV6-5 CASSYSTALPYEQYF
TRBJ2-6 TRBV20-1 CSAYGRDSSGANVLTF
TRBJ2-5 TRBV2 CATHSPIGETQYF
TRBJ2-3 TRBV7-2 CASAGADTQYF
TRBJ2-7 TRBV10-3 CAPSWNGNSYEQYF
TRBJ2-1 TRBV5-1 CASSWSGSSYNEQFF
TRBJ2-7 TRBV5-6 CASSLPGQGSSYEQYF
TRBJ2-6 TRBV4-1 CASSQDHPSLSGANVLTF
TRBJ1-1 TRBV27 CASSHRDRVAGTEAFF
TRBJ2-7 TRBV20-1 CSARALFRGGARTYEQYF
TRBJ2-2 TRBV6-1 CASTSWRGTGELFF
TRBJ2-5 TRBV5-1 CASSLGRDQETQYF
TRBJ2-1 TRBV12-3/TRBV12-4 CASSLDQRPFF